The 16 T cell receptor beta chains below were found in one sample sequenced in a study of blood T cell repertoires in COVID-19. Generated by immunoSEQ multiplex PCR, the TCRdb table keeps only in-frame clones and is missing some. The sample gives about 120,000 clones, more than 75% of which show up once; 3.5% to 4.5% is in the top ten. Sequencing was done on a sample of peripheral blood. These receptors came from a man aged 35 to 55 with acute or convalescent COVID-19.

The chain employs TRBV5-1 and TRBJ1-4; 7 nucleotides align to TRBD1. In germline, CDR1 is SGHRS, CDR2 YFSETQ. The CDR3 is 15 amino acids. V was pared by 4 bases and J by 4 bases, with 7 bases of the junction left unmatched. In DNA, the CDR3 is TGCGCCAGCAGCACTGGGACAGCGGTTAATGAAAAACTGTTTTTT. The encoded protein is CASSTGTAVNEKLFF.

This clone came up once. The chain carries TRBV7-3 and TRBJ2-1, with 7 positions matching TRBD1. J was trimmed by 0 bases and V by 5 bases; bases with no gene match: 7. The CDR3 is made up of 16 amino acids. Germline V gene data show CDR1 as SGHTA and CDR2 as FQGTGA. The CDR3 spells CASSTSTGSSYNEQFF. In nucleotides, the CDR3 is TGTGCCAGCAGCACCTCGACAGGGAGCTCCTACAATGAGCAGTTCTTC.

This chain joins TRBV18 and TRBJ2-5; D not certain. The CDR3 runs 13 residues. With 1 base removed from V and 3 bases from J, the gap between germline ends came to 6 bases. Germline V lookup: CDR1 KGHSH, CDR2 LQKENI. The CDR3 here is CASSPRQEETQYF. CDR3 sequence (DNA): TGTGCCAGCTCACCACGGCAAGAAGAGACCCAGTACTTC.

The chain recombines TRBV29-1 with TRBJ1-2, with 8 bases matching TRBD1. This CDR3 has 18 residues. Trimming at V came to 1 base and at J to 0 bases, leaving 13 bases not matched to a gene. Looked up from germline, CDR1 is SQVTM and CDR2 is ANQGSEA. The CDR3 region has the DNA TGCAGCGTTGAAGGTGGCGGGCCGGGACAGGAGACTAACTATGGCTACACCTTC. Residues: CSVEGGGPGQETNYGYTF.

This chain joins TRBV6-5 and TRBJ2-1, with 10 positions matching TRBD2. Germline V gene sequence: CDR1 MNHEY, CDR2 SVGAGI. Trimming took 7 bases from V and 6 from J; bases not matched to a gene: 6. The CDR3 extends over 14 amino acids. CDR3 region: CASTPSGRVNEQFF. The CDR3 DNA reads TGTGCCAGCACGCCGAGCGGGAGGGTCAATGAGCAGTTCTTC.

The chain has TRBV6-2 or TRBV6-3 and TRBJ1-1, with TRBD1 as a possible D gene (5 bases). CDR1 is MNHEY, CDR2 SVGEGT, per germline. This CDR3 has 14 residues. Between the trimmed V and J ends, which lost 4 bases and 4 bases, there was a span of 13 bases. In DNA, the CDR3 is TGTGCCAGCAGTTTCAGTCCCGGGGGCACTGAAGCTTTCTTT. Translating gives CASSFSPGGTEAFF.

CDR3 DNA: TGTGCCAGCAGCCGGACACGCAACACTGAAGCTTTCTTT. Protein: CASSRTRNTEAFF. The V call is TRBV7-8, the J call TRBJ1-1; D may be TRBD1 (5 bases). V dropped 5 bases and J dropped 2 bases, with 9 bases sitting between them. This CDR3 region has 13 residues. Germline CDR1 and CDR2: SGHVS and FQNEAQ. Full variable domain (outside the CDR3, taken from reference TRBV7-8 and TRBJ1-1): GAGVSQSPRYKVAKRGQDVALRCDPISGHVSLFWYQQALGQGPEFLTYFQNEAQLDKSGLPSDRFFAERPEGSVSTLKIQRTQQEDSAVYLCASSRTRNTEAFFGQGTRLTVV.

This chain uses TRBV10-3 with TRBJ1-2, with 7 bases that match TRBD1. The V and J ends lost 4 bases and 8 bases, in that order; junction bases with no gene match: 4. This CDR3 is 12 amino acids long. Germline assignment: CDR1 ENHRY and CDR2 SYGVKD. In DNA, the CDR3 is TGTGCCATCAGTGCCGGGACAGAGGGCTACACCTTC. Protein sequence: CAISAGTEGYTF.

The V and J genes are TRBV4-2 and TRBJ2-5; weak D call: TRBD2 (6 bases). The CDR3 length is 14 residues. Trimming removed 4 bases from V and 0 bases from J, with 9 bases in between. The V gene's germline CDR1 is LGHNA and CDR2 YNFKEQ. The CDR3 loop is CASSRGGDQETQYF. CDR3 DNA: TGTGCCAGCAGCCGTGGCGGGGACCAAGAGACCCAGTACTTC.

This chain connects TRBV5-6 to TRBJ2-1; the D gene is possibly TRBD1 (6 bases). Between the trimmed V and J ends, which lost 5 bases and 3 bases, there was a span of 15 bases. Germline values: CDR1 SGHDT, CDR2 YYEEEE. The CDR3 is 15 residues long. This chain's CDR3 is CASSLRDTYYNEQFF. CDR3 nucleotide sequence: TGTGCCAGCAGTCTCCGGGACACCTACTACAATGAGCAGTTCTTC.

The V call is TRBV29-1, the J call TRBJ2-2, with 8 bases lining up with TRBD1. V gave up 7 bases and J gave up 8 bases; unmatched junction bases: 9. This CDR3 spans 13 amino acids. CDR1 SQVTM and CDR2 ANQGSEA come from the germline V gene. The CDR3 nucleotides read TGCAGCGCACAGGGGGTCCAAAAGGGGGAGCTGTTTTTT. It yields the protein CSAQGVQKGELFF.

The chain links TRBV7-9 to TRBJ2-1; 11 bases fit TRBD2. The CDR3 runs to 15 residues. The germline CDR1 and CDR2 sequences are SEHNR and FQNEAQ (reference sequence). V dropped 8 bases and J dropped 8; count of bases not matched to a gene: 11. CDR3 DNA: TGTGCCAGCGGGGTCTGGGGACTAGCGGACGATGAGCAGTTCTTC. This encodes CASGVWGLADDEQFF.

About this clone itself: An end of the junction differs from the germline gene, which may be a read error. The genes are TRBV6-5 and TRBJ1-1, with 9 nucleotides matching TRBD1. This CDR3 region has 14 residues. Germline values: CDR1 MNHEY, CDR2 SVGAGI. The CDR3 is CASSYPGQGFETFF. In DNA form, the CDR3 reads TGTGCCAGCAGTTACCCGGGACAGGGCTTTGAAACTTTCTTT.

This chain uses TRBV29-1 with TRBJ2-2; D is undetermined. V dropped 7 bases and J dropped 1 base, with 10 bases sitting between them. CDR3 length equals 13 residues. Germline CDR1 and CDR2: SQVTM and ANQGSEA. The CDR3 nucleotides read TGCAGCGCCCGGTTGGTGAACACCGGGGAGCTGTTTTTT. It is translated as CSARLVNTGELFF.

The chain couples TRBV30 to TRBJ1-2; possibly TRBD1 for D (5 bases). This CDR3 is built from 13 residues. V was pared by 2 bases and J by 4 bases, with 11 bases between. In germline, CDR1 is GTSNPN, CDR2 SVGIG (reference sequence). CDR3 residues: CAWSPGASYGYTF. Here the CDR3 DNA reads TGTGCCTGGAGTCCTGGGGCTAGCTATGGCTACACCTTC. Complete variable domain (other parts from reference TRBV30 and TRBJ1-2): SQTIHQWPATLVQPVGSPLSLECTVEGTSNPNLYWYRQAAGRGLQLLFYSVGIGQISSEVPQNLSASRPQDRQFILSSKKLLLSDSGFYLCAWSPGASYGYTFGSGTRLTVV.

This clone was counted a single time. This chain joins TRBV27 and TRBJ2-1; a possible D gene is TRBD1 (5 bases). CDR1 MNHEY and CDR2 SMNVEV come from the germline V gene (reference sequence). The CDR3 is 12 residues long. Trimming pared 5 bases from V and 7 bases from J, leaving 9 bases between. The CDR3 DNA follows: TGTGCCAGCAGTCCCCAGGGAAATGAGCAGTTCTTC. It translates to CASSPQGNEQFF.